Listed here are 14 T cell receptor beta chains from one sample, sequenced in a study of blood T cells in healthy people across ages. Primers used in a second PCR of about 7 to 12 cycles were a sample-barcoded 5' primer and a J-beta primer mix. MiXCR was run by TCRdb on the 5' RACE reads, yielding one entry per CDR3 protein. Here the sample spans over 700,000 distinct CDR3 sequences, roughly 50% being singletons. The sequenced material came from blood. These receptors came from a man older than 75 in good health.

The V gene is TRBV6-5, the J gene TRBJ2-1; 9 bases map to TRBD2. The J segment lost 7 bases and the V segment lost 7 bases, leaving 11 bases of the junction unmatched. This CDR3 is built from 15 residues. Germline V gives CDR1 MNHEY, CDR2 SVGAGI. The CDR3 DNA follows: TGTGCCAGCACCCTCCTGGGCGGGAGGGGGAATGAGCAGTTCTTC. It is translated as CASTLLGGRGNEQFF.

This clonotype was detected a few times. CDR3 protein: CASSLGQPGYNEQFF. The DNA for the CDR3 is TGTGCCAGCAGCTTAGGACAGCCAGGCTACAATGAGCAGTTCTTC. The rearrangement uses TRBV7-2 and TRBJ2-1, with TRBD1 as a possible D gene (5 bases). The length of the CDR3 is 15 residues. V was cut by 1 base and J by 3 bases, with 10 bases left in between. CDR1 is SGHTA and CDR2 is FQGNSA in the germline V gene.

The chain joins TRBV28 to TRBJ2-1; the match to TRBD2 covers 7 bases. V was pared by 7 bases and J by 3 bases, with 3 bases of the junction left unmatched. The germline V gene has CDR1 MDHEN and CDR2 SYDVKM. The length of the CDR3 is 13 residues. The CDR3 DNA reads TGTGCCAGCAAGGCGGGAGTCTACAATGAGCAGTTCTTC. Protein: CASKAGVYNEQFF.

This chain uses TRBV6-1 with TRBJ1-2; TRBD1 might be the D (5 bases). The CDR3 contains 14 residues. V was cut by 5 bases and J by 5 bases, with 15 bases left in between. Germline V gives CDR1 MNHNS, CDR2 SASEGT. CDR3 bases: TGTGCCAGCAGTCAGACAGCCCTAGGTTATGGCTACACCTTC. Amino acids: CASSQTALGYGYTF.

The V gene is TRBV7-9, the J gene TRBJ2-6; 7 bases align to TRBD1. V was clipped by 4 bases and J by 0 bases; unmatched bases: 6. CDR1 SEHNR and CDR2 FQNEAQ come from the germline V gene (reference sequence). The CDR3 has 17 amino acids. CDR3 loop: CASSSTGKSSGANVLTF. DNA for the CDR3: TGTGCCAGCAGCTCGACAGGGAAGAGCTCTGGGGCCAACGTCCTGACTTTC.

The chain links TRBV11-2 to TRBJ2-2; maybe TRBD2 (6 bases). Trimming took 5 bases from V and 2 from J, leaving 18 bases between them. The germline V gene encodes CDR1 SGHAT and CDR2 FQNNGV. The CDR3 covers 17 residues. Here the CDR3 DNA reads TGTGCCAGCAGCCCAGTTGGCGGGAATTTTAACACCGGGGAGCTGTTTTTT. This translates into CASSPVGGNFNTGELFF.

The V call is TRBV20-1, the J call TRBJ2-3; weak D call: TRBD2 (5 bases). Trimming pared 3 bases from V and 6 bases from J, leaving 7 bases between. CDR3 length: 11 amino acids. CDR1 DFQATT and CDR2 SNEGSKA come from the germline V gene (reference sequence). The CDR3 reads CSARVADTQYF. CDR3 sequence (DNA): TGCAGTGCTAGGGTAGCGGATACGCAGTATTTT.

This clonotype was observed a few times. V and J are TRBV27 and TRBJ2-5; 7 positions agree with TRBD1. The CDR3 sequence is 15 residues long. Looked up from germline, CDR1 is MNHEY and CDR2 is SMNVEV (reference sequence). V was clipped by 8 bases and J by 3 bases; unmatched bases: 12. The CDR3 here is CASPPLGTAEETQYF. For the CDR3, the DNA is TGTGCCAGCCCCCCCCTCGGGACAGCGGAAGAGACCCAGTACTTC.

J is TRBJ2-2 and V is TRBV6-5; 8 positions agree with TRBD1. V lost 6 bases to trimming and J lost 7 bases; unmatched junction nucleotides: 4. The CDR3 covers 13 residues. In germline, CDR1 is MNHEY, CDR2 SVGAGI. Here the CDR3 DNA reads TGTGCCAGCAGCCCAGGGGGCCACGGGGAGCTGTTTTTT. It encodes CASSPGGHGELFF.

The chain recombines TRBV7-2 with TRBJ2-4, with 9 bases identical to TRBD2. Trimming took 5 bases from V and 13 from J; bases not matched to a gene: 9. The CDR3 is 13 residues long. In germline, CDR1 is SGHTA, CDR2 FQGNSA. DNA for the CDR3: TGTGCCAGCAGCCTGATAGCGGGAGACGCGCAGTACTTC. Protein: CASSLIAGDAQYF.

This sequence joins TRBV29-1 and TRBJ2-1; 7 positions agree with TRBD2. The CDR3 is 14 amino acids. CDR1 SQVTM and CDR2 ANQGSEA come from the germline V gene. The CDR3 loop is CNGKWEGSYNEQFF. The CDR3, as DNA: TGCAACGGAAAGTGGGAGGGCTCCTACAATGAGCAGTTCTTC.

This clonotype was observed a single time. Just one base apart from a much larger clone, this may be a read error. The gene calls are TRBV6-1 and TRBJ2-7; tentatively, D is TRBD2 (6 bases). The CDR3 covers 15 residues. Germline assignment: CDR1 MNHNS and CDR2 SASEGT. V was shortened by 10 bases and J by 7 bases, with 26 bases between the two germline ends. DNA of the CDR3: TGTGCCACCTACCACGGGAGTTCCCGCCAAAATGAGCAGTACTTC. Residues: CATYHGSSRQNEQYF.

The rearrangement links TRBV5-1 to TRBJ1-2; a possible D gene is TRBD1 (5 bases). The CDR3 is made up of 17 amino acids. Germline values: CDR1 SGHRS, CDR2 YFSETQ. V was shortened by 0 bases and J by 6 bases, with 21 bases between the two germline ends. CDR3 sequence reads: CASSLGAGTPDFHGYTF. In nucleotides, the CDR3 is TGCGCCAGCAGCTTGGGAGCAGGGACGCCTGATTTTCATGGCTACACCTTC. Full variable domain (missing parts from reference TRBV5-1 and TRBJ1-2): KAGVTQTPRYLIKTRGQQVTLSCSPISGHRSVSWYQQTPGQGLQFLFEYFSETQRNKGNFPGRFSGRQFSNSRSEMNVSTLELGDSALYLCASSLGAGTPDFHGYTFGSGTRLTVV.

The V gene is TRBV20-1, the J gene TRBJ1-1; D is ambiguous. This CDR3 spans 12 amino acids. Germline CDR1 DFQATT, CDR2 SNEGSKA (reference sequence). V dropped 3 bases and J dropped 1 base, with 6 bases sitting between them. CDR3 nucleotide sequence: TGCAGTGCTAGTCGCCCGAACACTGAAGCTTTCTTT. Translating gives CSASRPNTEAFF.